Listed below are T cell receptor beta chains from one sample, sequenced in a study of cytotoxic CD8 clonotypes in ibrutinib-treated CLL. Produced via immunoSEQ multiplex PCR; TCRdb's table is partial and in-frame only. The sample holds approximately 23,000 clones, around 75% seen once. The sample was PBMCs, taken before ibrutinib treatment. The receptors stem from a human donor with chronic lymphocytic leukemia. Both conserved end residues are part of each CDR3. Clone sizes are given selectively: once, few, many, or a class where the clone is expanded.

size: NA; V: TRBV6-4; J: TRBJ2-1; CDR3: CASSDSVRTGWGEQFF
size: few; V: TRBV19; J: TRBJ1-5; CDR3: CASRGRVNQPQHF
size: NA; V: TRBV29-1; J: TRBJ2-3; CDR3: CSANPETDTQYF
size: NA; V: TRBV11-2; J: TRBJ2-7; CDR3: CASSLGSRDRGRKRYF
size: NA; V: TRBV15; J: TRBJ2-3; CDR3: CATSIASTDTQYF
size: NA; V: TRBV19; J: TRBJ2-2; CDR3: CASSMAGTSTSNTGELFF
size: once; V: TRBV27; J: TRBJ2-5; CDR3: CASSLRSMAGAQETQYF
size: NA; V: TRBV29-1; J: TRBJ2-1; CDR3: CSVDGVSGLGVNEQFF
size: NA; V: TRBV28; J: TRBJ2-2; CDR3: CASSLTLKELFF
size: few; V: TRBV4-1; J: TRBJ2-7; CDR3: CASSQVLSASGSYEQYF
size: NA; V: TRBV5-1; J: TRBJ2-1; CDR3: CASSWDTTYNEQFF
size: NA; V: TRBV6-5; J: TRBJ2-7; CDR3: CASMTAGGNYEQYF
size: NA; V: TRBV12-5; J: TRBJ1-1; CDR3: CASGLWGHTEAFF
size: NA; V: TRBV9; J: TRBJ2-2; CDR3: CASSPRTGEGDTGELFF
size: NA; V: TRBV19; J: TRBJ1-5; CDR3: CASSMAGAGNQPQHF
size: NA; V: TRBV30; J: TRBJ2-1; CDR3: CAWTGGRVYFDEQFF
size: NA; V: TRBV5-1; J: TRBJ1-6; CDR3: CASSLGPGQSTPLHF
size: once; V: TRBV5-4; J: TRBJ1-2; CDR3: CASSLSRSDSGYTF
size: NA; V: TRBV19; J: TRBJ1-1; CDR3: CASSKRQGDTEAFF
size: once; V: TRBV28; J: TRBJ1-5; CDR3: CASSPSGTGDSNQPQHF
size: once; V: TRBV7-2; J: TRBJ2-7; CDR3: CASSLLSEVGYEQYF
size: NA; V: TRBV11-2; J: TRBJ2-1; CDR3: CASSFETSGHNEQFF
size: NA; V: TRBV19; J: TRBJ2-1; CDR3: CASSSYRNEQFF